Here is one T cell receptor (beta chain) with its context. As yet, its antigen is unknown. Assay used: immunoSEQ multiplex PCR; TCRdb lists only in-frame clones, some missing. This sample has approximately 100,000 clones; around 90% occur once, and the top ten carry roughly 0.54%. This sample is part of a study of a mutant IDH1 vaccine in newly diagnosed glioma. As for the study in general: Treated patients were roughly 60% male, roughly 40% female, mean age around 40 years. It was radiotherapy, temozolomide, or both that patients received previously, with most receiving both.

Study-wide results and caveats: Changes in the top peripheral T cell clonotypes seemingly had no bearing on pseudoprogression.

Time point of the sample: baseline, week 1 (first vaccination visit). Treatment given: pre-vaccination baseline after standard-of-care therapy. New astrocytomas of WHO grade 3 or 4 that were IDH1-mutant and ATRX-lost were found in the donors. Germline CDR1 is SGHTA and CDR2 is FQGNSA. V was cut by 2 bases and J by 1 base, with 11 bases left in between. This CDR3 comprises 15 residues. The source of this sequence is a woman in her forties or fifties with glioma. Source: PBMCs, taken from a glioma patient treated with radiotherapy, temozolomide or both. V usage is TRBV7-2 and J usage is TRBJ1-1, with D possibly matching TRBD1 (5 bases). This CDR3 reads CASSLLLGRNTEAFF. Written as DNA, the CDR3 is TGTGCCAGCAGCTTATTATTGGGACGGAACACTGAAGCTTTCTTT.